These 29 T cell receptor beta chains share one sample of origin, sequenced in a study of T-cell memory formation after mild COVID-19. TCRdb reanalysed the 5' RACE reads using MiXCR and keeps one entry per CDR3 protein. The sample comprises some 300,000 distinct CDR3 sequences, around 20% of which are singletons, and roughly 21% rests with the top ten. Sequencing input: PBMCs or a T cell subset sorted from them (not recorded which). All receptors come from a man aged 18 to 29 who had mild COVID-19 (a few samples of this study predate the infection). Cell type and time point are not known.

This clonotype has ten or more counts. The chain employs TRBV9 and TRBJ2-5; D is uncertain. Deletions cut 4 bases from V and 1 base from J, with 11 bases between. The length of the CDR3 is 14 residues. Looked up from germline, CDR1 is SGDLS and CDR2 is YYNGEE. CDR3 nucleotides: TGTGCCAGCAGCCCCTGGGGTGGCCAAGAGACCCAGTACTTC. It encodes CASSPWGGQETQYF.

The V gene is TRBV19, the J gene TRBJ2-3, with TRBD2 matching 7 bases. V lost 2 bases and J lost 8; bases outside the gene matches: 13. The CDR3 is 16 residues long. Germline-derived CDR1 and CDR2 are LNHDA and SQIVND (reference sequence). In DNA, the CDR3 is TGTGCCAGTAGTATACAGCGGCGACTAGCAGGCGCTACGCAGTATTTT. The encoded protein is CASSIQRRLAGATQYF.

Notes on this clonotype: An end of the junction differs from the germline gene, which may be a read error. The chain recombines TRBV7-7 with TRBJ2-5; D unclear. The CDR3 loop spans 15 amino acids. CDR1 and CDR2 from the germline V gene are SSHAT and FNYEAQ (reference sequence). The CDR3 is CASSLGSGNGETQYF. The CDR3 nucleotides are TGTGCTAGCAGCTTAGGTTCTGGTAACGGAGAGACCCAGTACTTC.

The rearrangement links TRBV7-2 to TRBJ1-1; 8 bases line up with TRBD1. Losses at the gene ends were 3 bases for V and 4 bases for J; bases not matched to a gene: 4. Germline CDR1 and CDR2: SGHTA and FQGNSA. The CDR3 loop spans 14 amino acids. CDR3 in DNA: TGTGCCAGCAGCTTCTTCGGGACAGGCACTGAAGCTTTCTTT. This sequence encodes CASSFFGTGTEAFF.

The V and J genes are TRBV18 and TRBJ1-1; TRBD1 matches 10 bases. V was pared by 3 bases and J by 4 bases, with 5 bases of the junction left unmatched. This CDR3 is built from 15 residues. Germline lookup yields CDR1 KGHSH and CDR2 LQKENI. Written as DNA, the CDR3 is TGTGCCAGCTCACCGGGACAGGGGTCGCGCACTGAAGCTTTCTTT. Translating gives CASSPGQGSRTEAFF.

This clonotype was counted between two and nine times. The J gene is TRBJ1-5, the V gene TRBV7-9; D gene uncertain. This CDR3 has 15 residues. V was cut by 5 bases and J by 0 bases, with 11 bases left in between. CDR1 and CDR2 (germline): SEHNR, FQNEAQ (reference sequence). The CDR3 coding sequence is TGTGCCAGCAGCGCGGACGGATTTAGCAATCAGCCCCAGCATTTT. This codes for CASSADGFSNQPQHF.

In this sample, this clonotype turned up a few times. A junction boundary mismatches the germline segment, possibly from a read error. The chain joins TRBV7-7 to TRBJ1-5; possible D gene TRBD1, 5 bases. This CDR3 spans 13 amino acids. The germline V gene has CDR1 SSHAT and CDR2 FNYEAQ (reference sequence). The CDR3: CASSQGRNQPQHF. DNA of the CDR3: TGTGCTAGCAGCCAGGGCCGCAATCAGCCCCAGCATTTT.

This chain uses TRBV7-9 with TRBJ1-3; the D gene is possibly TRBD1 (5 bases). Trimming stripped 5 bases from V and 3 bases from J, with 14 bases between. The CDR3 has 15 residues. Germline CDR1 SEHNR, CDR2 FQNEAQ (reference sequence). The CDR3 DNA reads as TGTGCCAGCAGCCCGAATGAGGGGTATGGAAACACCATATATTTT. Protein sequence: CASSPNEGYGNTIYF.

There are a few counts of this clonotype. The chain carries TRBV4-3 and TRBJ1-6, with D possibly being TRBD1 (5 bases). The CDR3 has 15 amino acids. Trimming pared 0 bases from V and 8 bases from J, leaving 11 bases between. The germline V gene has CDR1 LGHNA and CDR2 YSLEER. The DNA of the CDR3 is TGCGCCAGCAGCCAAGATGCCAGGGACCATTCACCCCTCCACTTT. It encodes CASSQDARDHSPLHF.

The V gene is TRBV7-2, the J gene TRBJ2-1; 15 positions match TRBD2. This CDR3 has 16 residues. Germline values: CDR1 SGHTA, CDR2 FQGNSA. After removal of 4 bases from V and 8 bases from J, the junction contained 6 bases not matched to a gene. The DNA for the CDR3 is TGTGCCAGCAGCTCCCGGACTAGCGGGGGGGCTTATGAGCAGTTCTTC. Amino acids: CASSSRTSGGAYEQFF.

This clonotype was recorded many times. The V call is TRBV7-2, the J call TRBJ2-7; D might be TRBD2 (6 bases). V was cut by 5 bases and J by 7 bases, with 18 bases left in between. Germline V lookup: CDR1 SGHTA, CDR2 FQGNSA. There are 14 residues in the CDR3. CDR3 in amino acids: CASSRRDLWGEQYF. The CDR3 nucleotides read TGTGCCAGCAGCCGGAGGGACCTCTGGGGAGAGCAGTACTTC.

The chain couples TRBV21-1 to TRBJ1-6. TRBV21-1 is reported as a pseudogene. The CDR3 has 14 amino acids. DNA for the CDR3: TGTGCCAGCAGCCGTCGGAGGGGCAATTCACCCCTCCACTTT. It encodes CASSRRRGNSPLHF.

V and J are TRBV24-1 and TRBJ1-2; no clear D. There are 13 residues in the CDR3. Germline lookup yields CDR1 KGHDR and CDR2 SFDVKD. V dropped 3 bases and J dropped 8 bases, with 12 bases sitting between them. CDR3 residues: CATSDTDAPGYTF. The DNA for the CDR3 is TGTGCCACCAGTGATACCGACGCCCCGGGCTACACCTTC.

The chain combines TRBV12-3 or TRBV12-4 with TRBJ1-3, with a possible D match to TRBD1 (5 bases). V dropped 5 bases and J dropped 12 bases, with 17 bases sitting between them. CDR3 length: 13 residues. The CDR3 reads CASSAWGGSHIYF. CDR3 in DNA: TGTGCCAGCAGTGCATGGGGGGGGTCCCACATATATTTT.

This clonotype was detected a few times. The V and J genes are TRBV10-3 and TRBJ2-7, with D possibly being TRBD1 or TRBD2 (5 bases each). Per germline, CDR1 ENHRY and CDR2 SYGVKD. Trimming took off 2 bases at V and 0 bases at J, with 8 bases between the two ends. This CDR3 is built from 14 residues. The CDR3 DNA reads as TGTGCCATCAGTGAGGGGGGTTCCTCCTACGAGCAGTACTTC. This sequence encodes CAISEGGSSYEQYF.

This clonotype was seen many times. This chain links TRBV9 with TRBJ2-5, with 10 bases identical to TRBD1. With 4 bases clipped from V and 9 bases from J, the junction kept 15 bases outside the gene matches. Per the germline V gene, CDR1 is SGDLS and CDR2 is YYNGEE. The length of the CDR3 is 16 residues. The CDR3 coding sequence is TGTGCCAGCAGCCCGGGACAGGGGTTTCTTACCGAGGCCCAGTACTTC. Translation gives CASSPGQGFLTEAQYF.

This clonotype was seen only a few times. The CDR3 nucleotides are TGTGCCAGCAGCCCACAAGGCTCAGGATACTTCTATGGCTACACCTTC. The encoded protein is CASSPQGSGYFYGYTF. The chain links TRBV9 to TRBJ1-2; D call uncertain. This CDR3 comprises 16 residues. Germline CDR1 SGDLS, CDR2 YYNGEE. V lost 4 bases, J lost 4 bases, and 20 bases lay in between.

This clonotype was counted only a few times. V is TRBV6-5 and J is TRBJ2-7; the D gene is possibly TRBD1 (6 bases). Germline CDR1 reads MNHEY; CDR2 reads SVGAGI. V shed 5 bases and J shed 0 bases, with 14 bases lying between them. CDR3 length: 15 residues. CDR3 sequence (DNA): TGTGCCAGCAGTCGCGACAGGCGGAGCTCCTACGAGCAGTACGTC. It is translated as CASSRDRRSSYEQYV.

The rearrangement links TRBV7-2 to TRBJ2-5, with D unresolved. Germline V gene data show CDR1 as SGHTA and CDR2 as FQGNSA. The CDR3 consists of 11 residues. The V and J ends lost 6 bases and 2 bases respectively, with 4 bases between them. CDR3 DNA: TGTGCCAGCAGGCAACAAGAGACCCAGTACTTC. It is translated as CASRQQETQYF.

At least ten counts were recorded for this clonotype. This chain links TRBV12-3 or TRBV12-4 with TRBJ1-1, with 10 bases matching TRBD1. V was clipped by 4 bases and J by 4 bases; unmatched bases: 6. The CDR3 loop spans 15 amino acids. Here the CDR3 reads CASSSDRGLGTEAFF. The DNA of the CDR3 is TGTGCCAGCAGTTCCGACAGGGGGCTTGGCACTGAAGCTTTCTTT.

The CDR3 region is CASSEWGVAKNIQYF. The CDR3 DNA reads TGTGCCAGCAGTGAGTGGGGGGTAGCCAAAAACATTCAGTACTTC. The rearrangement uses TRBV25-1 and TRBJ2-4; the D gene is possibly TRBD2 (6 bases). V was clipped by 3 bases and J by 0 bases, with 9 bases between them. Germline assignment: CDR1 MGHDK and CDR2 SYGVNS. CDR3 length: 15 residues.

The chain joins TRBV15 to TRBJ2-7, with 12 bases that match TRBD1. The CDR3 is 13 amino acids. Trimming at V came to 8 bases and at J to 8 bases, leaving 7 bases not matched to a gene. CDR1 and CDR2 (germline): LNHNV, YYDKDF (reference sequence). The CDR3, as DNA: TGTGCCACCGACGGGACAGGGGGCGCGCAGCAGTACTTC. Its protein is CATDGTGGAQQYF.

This clonotype was found a few times. The rearrangement uses TRBV7-6 and TRBJ2-1, with 9 bases fitting TRBD2. J lost 5 bases, V lost 2 bases, and 13 bases had no gene match. The CDR3 is 18 amino acids. Per germline, CDR1 SGHVS and CDR2 FNYEAQ. CDR3 nucleotides: TGTGCCAGCAGCTTATTGGTTCGCGGGGGGGCCAGGGACAATGAGCAGTTCTTC. Protein product: CASSLLVRGGARDNEQFF.

The chain joins TRBV20-1 to TRBJ2-5, with D hard to call. This CDR3 has 12 residues. V was trimmed by 3 bases and J by 4 bases, leaving 9 bases between them. The germline gives CDR1 DFQATT, CDR2 SNEGSKA (reference sequence). The CDR3 DNA reads as TGCAGTGCTAGGCGGCGTGTAGAGACCCAGTACTTC. Protein sequence: CSARRRVETQYF.

This clonotype has more than one count but fewer than ten. The chain employs TRBV20-1 and TRBJ2-2; 11 nucleotides line up with TRBD2. The CDR3 is 18 residues long. Germline V lookup: CDR1 DFQATT, CDR2 SNEGSKA (reference sequence). With V trimmed by 4 bases and J by 3 bases, 13 bases remained unmatched. The CDR3 protein is CSAIPLSSGGLYTGELFF. The CDR3, as DNA: TGCAGTGCTATCCCATTATCTAGCGGGGGGCTGTACACCGGGGAGCTGTTTTTT.

The rearrangement links TRBV6-2 or TRBV6-3 to TRBJ1-2; 10 bases agree with TRBD1. This CDR3 region has 15 residues. The germline V gene has CDR1 MNHEY and CDR2 SVGEGT. V lost 2 bases, J lost 2 bases, and 2 bases stayed unmatched. CDR3 coding DNA: TGTGCCAGCAGTTACGGGACAGGGGCCAACTATGGCTACACCTTC. Translation: CASSYGTGANYGYTF.

The chain employs TRBV6-1 and TRBJ2-4; D possibly matches TRBD1 or TRBD2 (5 bases each). Germline CDR1 and CDR2: MNHNS and SASEGT. This CDR3 has 12 amino acids. V lost 7 bases and J 8 bases, leaving 12 bases between the germline ends. CDR3 residues: CASTQGVYIQYF. The CDR3 nucleotides read TGTGCCAGCACCCAGGGAGTGTACATTCAGTACTTC.

This chain links TRBV30 with TRBJ1-1, with TRBD1 matching over 9 bases. Germline trimming cut 3 bases from V and 7 bases from J; bases unmatched to any gene: 6. CDR3 length: 13 amino acids. CDR1 is GTSNPN, CDR2 SVGIG, per germline (reference sequence). DNA for the CDR3: TGTGCCTGGAGCACAGGGGGCTTATTTGAAGCTTTCTTT. It yields the protein CAWSTGGLFEAFF. Full variable domain (outside the CDR3, taken from reference TRBV30 and TRBJ1-1): SQTIHQWPATLVQPVGSPLSLECTVEGTSNPNLYWYRQAAGRGLQLLFYSVGIGQISSEVPQNLSASRPQDRQFILSSKKLLLSDSGFYLCAWSTGGLFEAFFGQGTRLTVV.

This clonotype was found a few times. This chain joins TRBV7-6 and TRBJ2-1, with TRBD1 matching over 7 bases. The V segment lost 5 bases and the J segment 6 bases; nucleotides outside the gene matches: 7. Germline V gene sequence: CDR1 SGHVS, CDR2 FNYEAQ. This CDR3 is 14 amino acids long. The CDR3 DNA is TGTGCCAGCAGCCCCTTGACAGGGTCCAATGAGCAGTTCTTC. The encoded protein is CASSPLTGSNEQFF.